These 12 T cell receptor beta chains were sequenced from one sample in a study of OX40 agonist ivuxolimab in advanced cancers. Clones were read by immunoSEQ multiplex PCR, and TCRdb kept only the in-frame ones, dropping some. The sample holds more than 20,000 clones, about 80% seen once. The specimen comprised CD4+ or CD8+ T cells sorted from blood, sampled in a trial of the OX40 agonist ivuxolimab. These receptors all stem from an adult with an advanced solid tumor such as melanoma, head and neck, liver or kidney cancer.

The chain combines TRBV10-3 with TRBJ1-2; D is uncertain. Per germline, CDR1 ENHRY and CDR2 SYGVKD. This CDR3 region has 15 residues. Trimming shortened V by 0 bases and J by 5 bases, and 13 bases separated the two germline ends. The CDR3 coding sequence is TGTGCCATCAGTGAGTCCACAGAACAGTATTATGGCTACACCTTC. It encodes CAISESTEQYYGYTF.

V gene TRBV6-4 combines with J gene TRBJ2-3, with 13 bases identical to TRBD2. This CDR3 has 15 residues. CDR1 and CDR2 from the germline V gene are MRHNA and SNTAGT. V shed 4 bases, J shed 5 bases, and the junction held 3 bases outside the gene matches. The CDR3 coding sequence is TGTGCCAGCAGTGGACTAGCGGGGGGCAAAGATACGCAGTATTTT. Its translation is CASSGLAGGKDTQYF.

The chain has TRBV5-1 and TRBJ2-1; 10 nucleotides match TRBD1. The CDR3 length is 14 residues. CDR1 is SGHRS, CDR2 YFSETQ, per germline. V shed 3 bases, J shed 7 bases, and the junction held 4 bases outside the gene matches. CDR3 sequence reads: CASSYGTGENEQFF. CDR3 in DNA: TGCGCCAGCAGCTATGGGACAGGGGAGAATGAGCAGTTCTTC.

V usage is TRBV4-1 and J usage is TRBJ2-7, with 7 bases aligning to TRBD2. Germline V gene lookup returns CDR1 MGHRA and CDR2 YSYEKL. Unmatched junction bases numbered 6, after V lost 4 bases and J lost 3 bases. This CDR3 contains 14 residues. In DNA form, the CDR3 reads TGCGCCAGCAGCCCGGCCGGGACTAACTACGAGCAGTACTTC. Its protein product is CASSPAGTNYEQYF.

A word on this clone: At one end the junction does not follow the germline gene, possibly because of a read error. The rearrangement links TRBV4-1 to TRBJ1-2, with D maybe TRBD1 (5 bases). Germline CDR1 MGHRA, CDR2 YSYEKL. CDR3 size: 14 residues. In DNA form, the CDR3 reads TGCGCCAGCAGCCAAGATCGACAGCTCGGTGGCTGCACCTTC. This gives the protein CASSQDRQLGGCTF.

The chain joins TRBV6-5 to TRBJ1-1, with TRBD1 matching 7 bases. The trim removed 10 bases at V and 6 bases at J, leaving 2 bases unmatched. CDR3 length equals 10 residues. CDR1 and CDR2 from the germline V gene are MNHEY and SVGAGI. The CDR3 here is CATQGAEAFF. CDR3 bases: TGTGCCACCCAGGGGGCTGAAGCTTTCTTT.

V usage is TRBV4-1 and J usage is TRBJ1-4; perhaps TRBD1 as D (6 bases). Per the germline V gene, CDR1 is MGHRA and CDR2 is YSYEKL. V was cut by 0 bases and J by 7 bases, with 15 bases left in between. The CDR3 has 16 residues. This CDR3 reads CASSQEPGGQGEKLFF. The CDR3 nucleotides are TGCGCCAGCAGCCAAGAACCTGGGGGGCAGGGTGAAAAACTGTTTTTT.

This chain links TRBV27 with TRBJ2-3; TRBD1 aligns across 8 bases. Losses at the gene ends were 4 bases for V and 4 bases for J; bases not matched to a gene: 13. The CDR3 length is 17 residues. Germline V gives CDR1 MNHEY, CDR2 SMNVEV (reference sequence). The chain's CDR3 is CASSSLWGQGAPDTQYF. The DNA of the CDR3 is TGTGCCAGCAGTTCCCTTTGGGGGCAGGGGGCCCCAGATACGCAGTATTTT.

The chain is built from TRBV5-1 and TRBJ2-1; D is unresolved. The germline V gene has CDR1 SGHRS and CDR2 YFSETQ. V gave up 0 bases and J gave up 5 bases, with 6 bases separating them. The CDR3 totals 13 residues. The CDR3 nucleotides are TGCGCCAGCAGCTTGGGGCGACACAATGAGCAGTTCTTC. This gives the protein CASSLGRHNEQFF.

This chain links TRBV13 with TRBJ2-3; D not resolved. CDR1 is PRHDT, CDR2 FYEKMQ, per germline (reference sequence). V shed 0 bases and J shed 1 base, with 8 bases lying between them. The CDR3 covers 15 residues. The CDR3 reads CASSLGGRGTDTQYF. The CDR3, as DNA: TGTGCCAGCAGCTTAGGAGGACGCGGCACAGATACGCAGTATTTT.

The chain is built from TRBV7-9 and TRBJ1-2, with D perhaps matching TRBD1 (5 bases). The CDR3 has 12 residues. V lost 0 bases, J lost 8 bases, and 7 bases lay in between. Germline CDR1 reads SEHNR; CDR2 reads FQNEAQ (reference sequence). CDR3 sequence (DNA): TGTGCCAGCAGCTTAGCGGGGGAGGGCTACACCTTC. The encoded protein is CASSLAGEGYTF.

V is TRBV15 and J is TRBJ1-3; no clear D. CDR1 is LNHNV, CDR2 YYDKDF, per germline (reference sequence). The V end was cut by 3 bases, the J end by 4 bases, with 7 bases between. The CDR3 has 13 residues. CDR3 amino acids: CATSSRAGNTIYF. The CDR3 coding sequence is TGTGCCACCAGCAGTCGGGCGGGAAACACCATATATTTT.